Each of the 28 T cell receptor beta chains below was sequenced from the same sample in a study of blood T cell repertoires in COVID-19. Only in-frame clones appear in the TCRdb table, and some are missing; sequencing was by immunoSEQ multiplex PCR. Among approximately 34,000 clones listed, 65% to 85% were seen once. The sample consisted of peripheral blood. These receptors were taken from an older man with COVID-19, enrolled during active disease.

This clone was counted a few times. This sequence joins TRBV2 and TRBJ1-1, with 8 bases identical to TRBD1. Germline CDR1 reads SNHLY; CDR2 reads FYNNEI. Germline trimming cut 7 bases from V and 1 base from J; bases unmatched to any gene: 5. This CDR3 spans 14 amino acids. The CDR3 region is CASNLDRANTEAFF. The CDR3 DNA follows: TGTGCCAGCAATTTGGACAGGGCGAACACTGAAGCTTTCTTT. The variable domain in full, with the rest retrieved from reference TRBV2 and TRBJ1-1, is EPEVTQTPSHQVTQMGQEVILRCVPISNHLYFYWYRQILGQKVEFLVSFYNNEISEKSEIFDDQFSVERPDGSNFTLKIRSTKLEDSAMYFCASNLDRANTEAFFGQGTRLTVV.

The CDR3 DNA sequence: TGTGCCAGCAGCTCCCATAAAGCTAGCACAGATACGCAGTATTTT. Translation: CASSSHKASTDTQYF. The chain recombines TRBV7-2 with TRBJ2-3; D not resolved. Per the germline V gene, CDR1 is SGHTA and CDR2 is FQGNSA. This CDR3 is 15 amino acids long. The ends were cut back, 4 bases at V and 0 bases at J, with 11 bases in the middle.

The V and J genes are TRBV28 and TRBJ1-2, with no clear D. Trimming removed 6 bases from V and 4 bases from J, with 18 bases in between. The CDR3 has 15 residues. The germline gives CDR1 MDHEN, CDR2 SYDVKM. Here the CDR3 reads CASSYDWTGAYGYTF. In DNA, the CDR3 is TGTGCCAGCAGCTATGACTGGACGGGAGCCTATGGCTACACCTTC.

The chain joins TRBV25-1 to TRBJ1-6, with a tentative D call TRBD1 (6 bases). Germline V lookup: CDR1 MGHDK, CDR2 SYGVNS. The CDR3 sequence is 16 residues long. V was shortened by 6 bases and J by 7 bases, with 19 bases between the two germline ends. CDR3 loop: CASSAATGSRNSPLHF. The DNA of the CDR3 is TGTGCCAGCAGCGCCGCGACAGGTAGTAGGAATTCACCCCTCCACTTT.

Only one count was recorded for this clone. V and J are TRBV4-3 and TRBJ2-7; TRBD2 might be the D (6 bases). The CDR3 consists of 15 residues. The V gene's germline CDR1 is LGHNA and CDR2 YSLEER. The V and J ends lost 1 base and 8 bases respectively, with 18 bases between them. For the CDR3, the DNA is TGCGCCAGCAGCCAAGCGGCAGGAGGGGAAGGCAAGCAGTACTTC. Translated: CASSQAAGGEGKQYF.

This rearrangement joins TRBV28 to TRBJ1-2; possibly TRBD1 for D (6 bases). V lost 5 bases, J lost 2 bases, and 15 bases lay in between. This CDR3 is 15 amino acids long. Germline V gene lookup returns CDR1 MDHEN and CDR2 SYDVKM. The CDR3 protein is CASSPIGGGNYGYTF. CDR3 nucleotides: TGTGCCAGCAGTCCCATAGGCGGGGGCAACTATGGCTACACCTTC.

The chain is built from TRBV9 and TRBJ2-7, with D tentatively TRBD1 (5 bases). Germline V gives CDR1 SGDLS, CDR2 YYNGEE. V shed 0 bases and J shed 7 bases, with 11 bases lying between them. The CDR3 totals 13 residues. CDR3 nucleotide sequence: TGTGCCAGCAGCGTAGCCTCAGGGCGGGAGCAGTACTTC. It encodes CASSVASGREQYF.

There are a few counts of this clone. This sequence joins TRBV29-1 and TRBJ1-1; D might be TRBD1 (6 bases). This CDR3 has 14 amino acids. Germline CDR1 and CDR2: SQVTM and ANQGSEA. V was pared by 3 bases and J by 2 bases, with 13 bases between. This CDR3 reads CSVDWGGGNTEAFF. The CDR3 region has the DNA TGCAGCGTTGATTGGGGGGGCGGAAACACTGAAGCTTTCTTT.

The chain combines TRBV3-1 (or the pseudogene TRBV3-2) with TRBJ2-7, with 10 bases matching TRBD1. The junction had 12 bases not matched to a gene; V was cut back by 8 bases and J by 5 bases. The CDR3 length is 15 residues. Germline lookup yields CDR1 LGHDT and CDR2 YNNKEL (reference sequence). The CDR3 protein is CASSTPGQGIDEQYF. CDR3 bases: TGTGCCAGCTCAACCCCGGGACAGGGGATCGACGAGCAGTACTTC.

This chain uses TRBV25-1 with TRBJ1-6; possible D gene TRBD1, 5 bases. The V end was cut by 2 bases, the J end by 7 bases, with 9 bases between. Germline V gene sequence: CDR1 MGHDK, CDR2 SYGVNS. CDR3 length equals 14 residues. CDR3 in amino acids: CASSEVQGNSPLHF. CDR3 DNA sequence: TGTGCCAGCAGTGAAGTTCAGGGAAATTCACCCCTCCACTTT.

The chain has TRBV5-4 and TRBJ1-1, with 10 positions matching TRBD1. In germline, CDR1 is SGHNT, CDR2 YYREEE (reference sequence). The V and J ends lost 3 bases and 5 bases, in that order; junction bases with no gene match: 7. CDR3 length: 15 residues. CDR3 nucleotide sequence: TGTGCCAGCAGCTCACGGACAGGGGGGGGAACTGAAGCTTTCTTT. Amino acid sequence: CASSSRTGGGTEAFF.

The rearrangement joins TRBV5-1 to TRBJ1-2, with a weak D call TRBD1 (6 bases). The V end was cut by 2 bases, the J end by 4 bases, with 18 bases between. The CDR3 sequence is 16 residues long. Germline CDR1 SGHRS, CDR2 YFSETQ. The CDR3 is CASSLAGTSGVYGYTF. The CDR3 DNA reads as TGCGCCAGCAGCTTAGCCGGGACAAGCGGCGTCTATGGCTACACCTTC.

This clone was seen a single time. CDR3 loop: CASSQDYAGVRETQYF. In DNA, the CDR3 is TGTGCCAGCAGCCAAGACTACGCGGGAGTGAGGGAGACCCAGTACTTC. The chain has TRBV4-2 and TRBJ2-5, with 7 bases fitting TRBD2. This CDR3 contains 16 residues. V trimming: 0 bases; J trimming: 5 bases; junction bases outside the gene matches: 9. Germline values: CDR1 LGHNA, CDR2 YNFKEQ.

CDR3 protein: CASSQESYSPLHF. CDR3 sequence (DNA): TGTGCCAGCAGCCAAGAAAGCTACTCACCCCTCCACTTT. The chain is built from TRBV3-1 (or the pseudogene TRBV3-2) and TRBJ1-6; D unclear. Germline CDR1 is LGHDT and CDR2 is YNNKEL (reference sequence). The V and J ends lost 0 bases and 10 bases respectively, with 7 bases between them. The CDR3 loop spans 13 amino acids.

V usage is TRBV6-5 and J usage is TRBJ1-6, with D unclear. Between the trimmed V and J ends, which lost 6 bases and 8 bases, there was a span of 14 bases. This CDR3 comprises 14 residues. The germline CDR1 and CDR2 sequences are MNHEY and SVGAGI. Here the CDR3 reads CASRKDFGYSPLHF. In DNA form, the CDR3 reads TGTGCCAGCAGAAAAGACTTCGGGTATTCACCCCTCCACTTT.

The CDR3 sequence: CASSIAGTSGLRETQYF. The CDR3 nucleotides read TGTGCCAGTAGTATAGCAGGGACTAGCGGTCTAAGGGAGACCCAGTACTTC. The genes are TRBV19 and TRBJ2-5; 11 bases agree with TRBD2. The J segment lost 5 bases and the V segment lost 1 base, leaving 9 bases of the junction unmatched. CDR1 is LNHDA, CDR2 SQIVND, per germline (reference sequence). The CDR3 contains 17 residues. Full variable domain (remainder filled in from reference TRBV19 and TRBJ2-5): DGGITQSPKYLFRKEGQNVTLSCEQNLNHDAMYWYRQDPGQGLRLIYYSQIVNDFQKGDIAEGYSVSREKKESFPLTVTSAQKNPTAFYLCASSIAGTSGLRETQYFGPGTRLLVL.

The rearrangement links TRBV7-2 to TRBJ1-5; D perhaps matches TRBD1 (5 bases). The V gene's germline CDR1 is SGHTA and CDR2 FQGNSA. The V and J ends lost 0 bases and 1 base respectively, with 10 bases between them. There are 16 residues in the CDR3. This CDR3 reads CASSLAPSGSNQPQHF. The CDR3 nucleotides read TGTGCCAGCAGCTTAGCCCCCTCAGGGAGCAATCAGCCCCAGCATTTT.

This sequence joins TRBV7-8 and TRBJ2-1, with no clear D. The germline CDR1 and CDR2 sequences are SGHVS and FQNEAQ. With 1 base removed from V and 0 bases from J, the gap between germline ends came to 4 bases. CDR3 size: 14 residues. The CDR3 coding sequence is TGTGCCAGCAGCTTAGAATACTCCTACAATGAGCAGTTCTTC. Translation: CASSLEYSYNEQFF.

V usage is TRBV11-3 and J usage is TRBJ2-3; TRBD1 might be the D (6 bases). Germline assignment: CDR1 SGHNT and CDR2 YENEEA. There are 12 residues in the CDR3. The germline V and J ends were trimmed by 5 bases and 8 bases, with 11 bases remaining between them. The CDR3, as DNA: TGTGCCAGCAGCACACAGGGCGGTACGCAGTATTTT. Its translation is CASSTQGGTQYF.

The gene calls are TRBV28 and TRBJ2-7; 10 bases are shared with TRBD1. The germline V gene has CDR1 MDHEN and CDR2 SYDVKM. The CDR3 is 13 residues long. J was trimmed by 4 bases and V by 5 bases; bases with no gene match: 2. CDR3 coding DNA: TGTGCCAGCAGTCGACAGGGGGCATACGAGCAGTACTTC. It specifies CASSRQGAYEQYF.

This clone is a singleton in its sample. This sequence joins TRBV11-1 and TRBJ2-2; 8 bases fit TRBD2. The CDR3 is made up of 15 amino acids. V gave up 4 bases and J gave up 4 bases; unmatched junction bases: 5. The V gene's germline CDR1 is SGHAT and CDR2 FQDESV (reference sequence). The CDR3 sequence: CASSSPGGRTGELFF. The CDR3 nucleotides are TGTGCCAGCAGCTCACCGGGAGGGCGCACCGGGGAGCTGTTTTTT.

The V call is TRBV7-2, the J call TRBJ2-5; TRBD2 matches 10 bases. Unmatched junction bases numbered 4, after V lost 5 bases and J lost 4 bases. Germline-derived CDR1 and CDR2 are SGHTA and FQGNSA. The CDR3 has 14 residues. CDR3 in amino acids: CASSLSGRGETQYF. The DNA of the CDR3 is TGTGCCAGCAGCCTAAGCGGGAGGGGAGAGACCCAGTACTTC.

The chain uses TRBV3-1 (or the pseudogene TRBV3-2) and TRBJ2-1, with D perhaps matching TRBD2 (6 bases). The CDR3 loop spans 15 amino acids. V was trimmed by 4 bases and J by 6 bases, leaving 16 bases between them. CDR1 LGHDT and CDR2 YNNKEL come from the germline V gene (reference sequence). The CDR3 reads CASSPYSMGGNEQFF. In nucleotides, the CDR3 is TGTGCCAGCAGCCCGTACAGTATGGGAGGCAATGAGCAGTTCTTC.

The V and J genes are TRBV5-4 and TRBJ2-5, with 9 bases that match TRBD2. Germline V gene data show CDR1 as SGHNT and CDR2 as YYREEE (reference sequence). J was trimmed by 5 bases and V by 5 bases; bases with no gene match: 7. This CDR3 is built from 14 residues. The CDR3 reads CASRYSGSVETQYF. CDR3 sequence (DNA): TGTGCCAGCAGGTATAGCGGGAGTGTGGAGACCCAGTACTTC.

The genes are TRBV5-1 and TRBJ1-2, with 8 bases identical to TRBD1. The V gene end was trimmed by 4 bases and the J gene end by 4 bases; junction bases not matched to a gene: 9. The germline CDR1 and CDR2 sequences are SGHRS and YFSETQ. This CDR3 is 15 amino acids long. CDR3 residues: CASSPNHGTGYGYTF. The DNA of the CDR3 is TGCGCCAGCAGCCCAAACCACGGGACAGGCTATGGCTACACCTTC. Filled out from reference TRBV5-1 and TRBJ1-2, the complete variable domain reads KAGVTQTPRYLIKTRGQQVTLSCSPISGHRSVSWYQQTPGQGLQFLFEYFSETQRNKGNFPGRFSGRQFSNSRSEMNVSTLELGDSALYLCASSPNHGTGYGYTFGSGTRLTVV.

The V and J genes are TRBV28 and TRBJ2-1, with D unclear. Germline loops: CDR1 MDHEN, CDR2 SYDVKM. The CDR3 is 12 amino acids. V was clipped by 3 bases and J by 4 bases, with 4 bases between them. This CDR3 reads CASSFPYNEQFF. The CDR3 nucleotides are TGTGCCAGCAGTTTCCCGTACAATGAGCAGTTCTTC.

This rearrangement joins TRBV28 to TRBJ2-2; TRBD2 might be the D (7 bases). CDR1 and CDR2 (germline): MDHEN, SYDVKM. V gave up 5 bases and J gave up 6 bases, with 19 bases separating them. CDR3 length: 16 residues. CDR3 protein: CASSPGLGGRSGELFF. The CDR3 coding sequence is TGTGCCAGCAGTCCAGGACTAGGGGGTCGTTCCGGGGAGCTGTTTTTT. Combining the CDR3 with reference TRBV28 and TRBJ2-2 gives the whole variable domain DVKVTQSSRYLVKRTGEKVFLECVQDMDHENMFWYRQDPGLGLRLIYFSYDVKMKEKGDIPEGYSVSREKKERFSLILESASTNQTSMYLCASSPGLGGRSGELFFGEGSRLTVL.

This clone came up once. The rearrangement joins TRBV19 to TRBJ2-1; 8 bases fit TRBD2. J lost 4 bases, V lost 1 base, and 6 bases had no gene match. Germline values: CDR1 LNHDA, CDR2 SQIVND (reference sequence). The CDR3 sequence is 16 residues long. The CDR3 region is CASSIGRGTSYNEQFF. CDR3 DNA: TGTGCCAGTAGTATAGGCCGAGGGACTAGTTACAATGAGCAGTTCTTC.